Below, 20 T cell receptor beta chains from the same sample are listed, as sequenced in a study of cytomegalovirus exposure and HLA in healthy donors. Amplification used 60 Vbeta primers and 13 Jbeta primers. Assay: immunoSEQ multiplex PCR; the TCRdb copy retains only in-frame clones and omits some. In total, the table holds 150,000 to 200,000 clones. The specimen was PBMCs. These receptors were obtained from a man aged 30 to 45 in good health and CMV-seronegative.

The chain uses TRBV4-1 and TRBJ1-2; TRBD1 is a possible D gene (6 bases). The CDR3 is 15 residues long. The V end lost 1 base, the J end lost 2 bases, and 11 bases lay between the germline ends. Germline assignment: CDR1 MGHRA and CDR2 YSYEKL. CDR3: CASSQAGTYNYGYTF. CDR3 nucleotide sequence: TGCGCCAGCAGCCAAGCCGGGACATACAACTATGGCTACACCTTC.

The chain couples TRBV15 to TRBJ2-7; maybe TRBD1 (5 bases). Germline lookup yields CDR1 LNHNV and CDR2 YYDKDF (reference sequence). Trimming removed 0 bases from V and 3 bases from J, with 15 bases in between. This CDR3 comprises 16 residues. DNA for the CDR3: TGTGCCACCAGCAGAGATCGAACAGGAACTATCTACGAGCAGTACTTC. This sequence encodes CATSRDRTGTIYEQYF.

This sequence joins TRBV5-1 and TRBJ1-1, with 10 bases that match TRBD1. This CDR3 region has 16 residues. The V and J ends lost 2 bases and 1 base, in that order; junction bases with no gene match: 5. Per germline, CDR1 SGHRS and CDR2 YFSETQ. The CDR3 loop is CASSFMTGGSNTEAFF. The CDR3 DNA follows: TGCGCCAGCAGCTTCATGACAGGGGGCTCGAACACTGAAGCTTTCTTT.

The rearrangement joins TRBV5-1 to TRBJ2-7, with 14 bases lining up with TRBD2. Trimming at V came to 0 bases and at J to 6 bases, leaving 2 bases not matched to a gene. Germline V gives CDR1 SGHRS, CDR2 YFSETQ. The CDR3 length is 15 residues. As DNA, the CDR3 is TGCGCCAGCAGCTTGGTAGGGACTAGCGGGAGCGAGCAGTACTTC. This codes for CASSLVGTSGSEQYF. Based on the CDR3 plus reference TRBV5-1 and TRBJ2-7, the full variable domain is KAGVTQTPRYLIKTRGQQVTLSCSPISGHRSVSWYQQTPGQGLQFLFEYFSETQRNKGNFPGRFSGRQFSNSRSEMNVSTLELGDSALYLCASSLVGTSGSEQYFGPGTRLTVT.

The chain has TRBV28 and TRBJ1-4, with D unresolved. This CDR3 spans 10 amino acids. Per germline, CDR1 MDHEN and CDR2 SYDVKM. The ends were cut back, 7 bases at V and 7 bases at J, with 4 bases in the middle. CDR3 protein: CASIGEKLFF. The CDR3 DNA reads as TGTGCCAGCATCGGTGAAAAACTGTTTTTT.

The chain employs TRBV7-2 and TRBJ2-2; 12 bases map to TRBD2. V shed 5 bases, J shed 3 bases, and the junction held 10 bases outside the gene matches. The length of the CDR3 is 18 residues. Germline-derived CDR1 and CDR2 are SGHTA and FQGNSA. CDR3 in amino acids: CASSQGLAGFGYTGELFF. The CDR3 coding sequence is TGTGCCAGCAGCCAAGGACTAGCGGGATTTGGTTACACCGGGGAGCTGTTTTTT. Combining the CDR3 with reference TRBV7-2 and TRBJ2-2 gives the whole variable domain GAGVSQSPSNKVTEKGKDVELRCDPISGHTALYWYRQSLGQGLEFLIYFQGNSAPDKSGLPSDRFSAERTGGSVSTLTIQRTQQEDSAVYLCASSQGLAGFGYTGELFFGEGSRLTVL.

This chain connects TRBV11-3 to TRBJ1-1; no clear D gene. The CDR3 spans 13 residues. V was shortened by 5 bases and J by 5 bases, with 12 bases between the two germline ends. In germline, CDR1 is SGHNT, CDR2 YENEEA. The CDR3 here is CASSQMRETEAFF. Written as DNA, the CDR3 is TGTGCCAGCAGCCAAATGAGGGAGACTGAAGCTTTCTTT.

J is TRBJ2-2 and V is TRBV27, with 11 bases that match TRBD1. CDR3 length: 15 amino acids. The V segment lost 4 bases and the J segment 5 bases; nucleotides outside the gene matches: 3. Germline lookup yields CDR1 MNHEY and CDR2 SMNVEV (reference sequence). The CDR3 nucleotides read TGTGCCAGCAGTTCGGGACAGGGGGAGACCGGGGAGCTGTTTTTT. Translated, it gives CASSSGQGETGELFF.

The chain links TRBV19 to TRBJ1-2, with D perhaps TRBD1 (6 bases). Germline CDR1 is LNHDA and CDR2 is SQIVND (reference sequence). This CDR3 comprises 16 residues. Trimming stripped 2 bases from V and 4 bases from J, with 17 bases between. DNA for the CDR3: TGTGCCAGTAGTATAATTCTCGGGACACCCCGCTATGGCTACACCTTC. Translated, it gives CASSIILGTPRYGYTF.

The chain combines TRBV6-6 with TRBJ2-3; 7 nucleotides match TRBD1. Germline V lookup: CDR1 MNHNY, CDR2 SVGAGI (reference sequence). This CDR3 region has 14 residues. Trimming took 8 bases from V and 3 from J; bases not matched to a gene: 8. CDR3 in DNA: TGTGCCAGCCGATCAGGGGGACGGACAGATACGCAGTATTTT. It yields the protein CASRSGGRTDTQYF.

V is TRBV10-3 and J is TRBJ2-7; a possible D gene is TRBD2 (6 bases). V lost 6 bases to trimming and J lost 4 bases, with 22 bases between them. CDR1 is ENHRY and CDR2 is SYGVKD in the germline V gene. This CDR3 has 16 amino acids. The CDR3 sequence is CAIRATSGWIGYEQYF. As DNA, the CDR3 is TGTGCCATCAGAGCGACTAGTGGATGGATAGGTTACGAGCAGTACTTC.

The CDR3 DNA is TGCAGCGTTGATCGGCTAGCGGGAGGCACAGATACGCAGTATTTT. It is translated as CSVDRLAGGTDTQYF. The rearrangement links TRBV29-1 to TRBJ2-3; TRBD2 matches at 10 bases. With 3 bases clipped from V and 1 base from J, the junction kept 4 bases outside the gene matches. CDR1 is SQVTM and CDR2 is ANQGSEA in the germline V gene. CDR3 length: 15 residues.

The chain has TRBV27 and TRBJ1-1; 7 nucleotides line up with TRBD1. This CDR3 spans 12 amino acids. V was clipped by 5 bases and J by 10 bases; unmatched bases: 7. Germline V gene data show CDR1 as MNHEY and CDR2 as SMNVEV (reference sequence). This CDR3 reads CASSPGDRLAFF. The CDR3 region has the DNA TGTGCCAGCAGTCCGGGGGACAGATTAGCTTTCTTT.

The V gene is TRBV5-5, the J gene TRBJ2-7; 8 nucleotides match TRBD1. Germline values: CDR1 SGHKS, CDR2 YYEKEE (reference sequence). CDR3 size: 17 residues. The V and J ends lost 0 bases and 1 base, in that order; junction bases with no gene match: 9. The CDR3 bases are TGTGCCAGCAGCTTGGAAGGGCGGACAGGGACTTCCTACGAGCAGTACTTC. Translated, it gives CASSLEGRTGTSYEQYF.

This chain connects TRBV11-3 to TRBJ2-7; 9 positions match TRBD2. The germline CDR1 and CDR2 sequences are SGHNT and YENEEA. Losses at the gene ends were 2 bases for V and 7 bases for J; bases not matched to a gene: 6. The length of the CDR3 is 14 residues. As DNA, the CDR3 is TGTGCCAGCAGCTTACGCGGGAGGGCCGATGAGCAGTACTTC. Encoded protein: CASSLRGRADEQYF.

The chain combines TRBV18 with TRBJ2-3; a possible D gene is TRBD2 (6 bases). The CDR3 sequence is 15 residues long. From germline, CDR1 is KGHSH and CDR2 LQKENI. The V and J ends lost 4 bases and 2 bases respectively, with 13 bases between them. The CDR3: CASSRDSSNTDTQYF. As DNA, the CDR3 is TGTGCCAGCTCACGGGACTCCTCGAACACAGATACGCAGTATTTT.

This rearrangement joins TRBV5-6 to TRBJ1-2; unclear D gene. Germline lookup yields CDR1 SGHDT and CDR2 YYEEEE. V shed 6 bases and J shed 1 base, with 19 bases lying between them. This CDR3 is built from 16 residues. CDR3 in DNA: TGTGCCAGCATGGGTCGGGGTAGAGGGCTTAACTATGGCTACACCTTC. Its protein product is CASMGRGRGLNYGYTF.

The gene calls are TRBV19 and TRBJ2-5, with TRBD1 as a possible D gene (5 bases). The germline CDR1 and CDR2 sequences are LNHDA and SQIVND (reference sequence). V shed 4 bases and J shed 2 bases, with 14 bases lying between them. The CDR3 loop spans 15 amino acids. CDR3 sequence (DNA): TGTGCCAGTAGTAACCAGGGTACGATACAAGAGACCCAGTACTTC. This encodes CASSNQGTIQETQYF. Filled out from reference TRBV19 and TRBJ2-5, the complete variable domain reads DGGITQSPKYLFRKEGQNVTLSCEQNLNHDAMYWYRQDPGQGLRLIYYSQIVNDFQKGDIAEGYSVSREKKESFPLTVTSAQKNPTAFYLCASSNQGTIQETQYFGPGTRLLVL.

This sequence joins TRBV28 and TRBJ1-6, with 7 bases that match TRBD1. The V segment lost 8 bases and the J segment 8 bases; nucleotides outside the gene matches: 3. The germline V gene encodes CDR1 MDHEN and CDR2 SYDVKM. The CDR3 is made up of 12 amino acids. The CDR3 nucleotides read TGTGCCAGCGGGACAGCCTATTCACCCCTCCACTTT. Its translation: CASGTAYSPLHF.

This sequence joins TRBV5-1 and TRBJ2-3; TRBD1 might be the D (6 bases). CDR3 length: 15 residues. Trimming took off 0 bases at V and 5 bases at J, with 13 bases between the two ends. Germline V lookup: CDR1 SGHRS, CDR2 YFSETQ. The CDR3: CASSLGQGMGDTQYF. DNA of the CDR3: TGCGCCAGCAGCTTGGGTCAGGGGATGGGAGATACGCAGTATTTT.